These 30 T cell receptor beta chains came from one sample sequenced in a study of T cell changes during pregnancy in multiple sclerosis. TCRdb keeps only in-frame clones here, not all; method: immunoSEQ multiplex PCR. The sample yields some 80,000 clones, roughly 90% seen once. This sample comprised peripheral blood, obtained in the first trimester of pregnancy. These receptors were collected from a female donor in good health, enrolled as a control in a pregnancy study.

The rearrangement links TRBV28 to TRBJ2-5, with a weak D call TRBD2 (6 bases). Trimming took 7 bases from V and 3 from J, leaving 12 bases between them. The CDR3 extends over 13 amino acids. The germline V gene encodes CDR1 MDHEN and CDR2 SYDVKM. CDR3: CASTRTGEETQYF. CDR3 DNA sequence: TGTGCCAGCACCCGGACGGGAGAAGAGACCCAGTACTTC.

The V call is TRBV6-5, the J call TRBJ2-2; D gene ambiguous. The ends were cut back, 3 bases at V and 7 bases at J, with 6 bases in the middle. The CDR3 contains 12 residues. The germline V gene encodes CDR1 MNHEY and CDR2 SVGAGI. In nucleotides, the CDR3 is TGTGCCAGCAGTTATCGGAGCGGGGAGCTGTTTTTT. This gives the protein CASSYRSGELFF.

This sequence joins TRBV7-2 and TRBJ1-2; D is possibly TRBD1 (5 bases). Germline V gene sequence: CDR1 SGHTA, CDR2 FQGNSA. Trimming removed 1 base from V and 0 bases from J, with 12 bases in between. CDR3 length: 16 residues. The CDR3 loop is CASSLGGERANYGYTF. The DNA of the CDR3 is TGTGCCAGCAGCTTAGGGGGGGAAAGGGCTAACTATGGCTACACCTTC. Looking up the rest from reference TRBV7-2 and TRBJ1-2 gives the full variable domain: GAGVSQSPSNKVTEKGKDVELRCDPISGHTALYWYRQSLGQGLEFLIYFQGNSAPDKSGLPSDRFSAERTGGSVSTLTIQRTQQEDSAVYLCASSLGGERANYGYTFGSGTRLTVV.

The CDR3: CASSSSGSSTDTQYF. CDR3 sequence (DNA): TGTGCCAGTAGTTCTAGCGGGAGTAGCACAGATACGCAGTATTTT. V is TRBV19 and J is TRBJ2-3; 10 nucleotides align to TRBD2. Germline V gene sequence: CDR1 LNHDA, CDR2 SQIVND (reference sequence). The trim removed 5 bases at V and 0 bases at J, leaving 2 bases unmatched. CDR3 length: 15 residues.

The rearrangement joins TRBV15 to TRBJ2-3; D might be TRBD1 (5 bases). The germline gives CDR1 LNHNV, CDR2 YYDKDF (reference sequence). Trimming removed 2 bases from V and 0 bases from J, with 9 bases in between. The CDR3 extends over 15 amino acids. CDR3 nucleotide sequence: TGTGCCACCAGCAGAAGACAGTCTAGCACAGATACGCAGTATTTT. Translating gives CATSRRQSSTDTQYF.

The rearrangement joins TRBV5-4 to TRBJ2-7; 8 positions match TRBD2. J gave up 3 bases and V 1 base, and 6 bases lay outside the gene matches. CDR1 is SGHNT and CDR2 is YYREEE in the germline V gene (reference sequence). The CDR3 is made up of 15 amino acids. CDR3 amino acids: CASSLRTSSLYEQYF. CDR3 in DNA: TGTGCCAGCAGCTTGAGGACTAGCTCTCTCTACGAGCAGTACTTC.

The gene calls are TRBV6-5 and TRBJ1-4; tentatively, D is TRBD1 (5 bases). CDR3 length: 16 residues. V dropped 0 bases and J dropped 6 bases, with 14 bases sitting between them. Germline values: CDR1 MNHEY, CDR2 SVGAGI. CDR3: CASSYSVAIRDEKLFF. CDR3 sequence (DNA): TGTGCCAGCAGTTACTCGGTGGCAATCAGGGATGAAAAACTGTTTTTT.

V gene TRBV20-1 combines with J gene TRBJ2-1, with D uncertain. Trimming removed 5 bases at V and 4 bases at J, with 3 bases between. CDR3 size: 10 residues. Germline V lookup: CDR1 DFQATT, CDR2 SNEGSKA (reference sequence). CDR3 DNA sequence: TGCAGTGCTTCGTACAATGAGCAGTTCTTC. Protein product: CSASYNEQFF.

The V and J genes are TRBV28 and TRBJ2-3; 7 bases map to TRBD1. Unmatched junction bases numbered 7, after V lost 5 bases and J lost 2 bases. Germline CDR1 and CDR2: MDHEN and SYDVKM. CDR3 length: 15 residues. Here the CDR3 reads CASSPIDRDTDTQYF. For the CDR3, the DNA is TGTGCCAGCAGTCCGATTGACAGGGACACAGATACGCAGTATTTT.

The V call is TRBV19, the J call TRBJ2-1; 7 bases are a match to TRBD2. Germline-derived CDR1 and CDR2 are LNHDA and SQIVND (reference sequence). CDR3 length: 16 amino acids. The trim removed 0 bases at V and 6 bases at J, leaving 8 bases unmatched. This CDR3 reads CASSIDRELALNEQFF. CDR3 bases: TGTGCCAGTAGTATAGATCGGGAACTAGCGCTCAATGAGCAGTTCTTC.

The V call is TRBV25-1, the J call TRBJ1-4; D remains unclear. CDR3 length: 16 amino acids. V lost 0 bases, J lost 5 bases, and 13 bases lay in between. The germline gives CDR1 MGHDK, CDR2 SYGVNS. The CDR3 here is CASSEYLGVANEKLFF. CDR3 sequence (DNA): TGTGCCAGCAGTGAATATCTAGGAGTCGCAAATGAAAAACTGTTTTTT.

V usage is TRBV7-2 and J usage is TRBJ1-3; weak D call: TRBD1 (6 bases). The CDR3 extends over 15 amino acids. Germline V gene lookup returns CDR1 SGHTA and CDR2 FQGNSA. V was cut by 4 bases and J by 0 bases, with 10 bases left in between. CDR3 residues: CASSSTGPSGNTIYF. In DNA, the CDR3 is TGTGCCAGCAGCTCGACAGGACCCTCTGGAAACACCATATATTTT.

This chain joins TRBV7-2 and TRBJ2-6, with a possible D match to TRBD1 (6 bases). Trimming stripped 0 bases from V and 4 bases from J, with 13 bases between. Germline assignment: CDR1 SGHTA and CDR2 FQGNSA. The CDR3 runs 17 residues. The CDR3 loop is CASSLAGTGTGANVLTF. As DNA, the CDR3 is TGTGCCAGCAGCTTAGCGGGGACCGGGACAGGGGCCAACGTCCTGACTTTC.

This rearrangement joins TRBV12-5 to TRBJ1-1; D call uncertain. Between the trimmed V and J ends, which lost 3 bases and 4 bases, there was a span of 6 bases. CDR3 length: 12 amino acids. Germline assignment: CDR1 LGHNT and CDR2 FRNRAP. The DNA of the CDR3 is TGTGCTAGTGGTTTATTCTCCACTGAAGCTTTCTTT. It yields the protein CASGLFSTEAFF.

The chain recombines TRBV19 with TRBJ1-3, with D possibly matching TRBD1 (6 bases). Germline loops: CDR1 LNHDA, CDR2 SQIVND (reference sequence). There are 14 residues in the CDR3. Trimming took off 6 bases at V and 3 bases at J, with 12 bases between the two ends. Here the CDR3 reads CASRPGQSGNTIYF. The DNA of the CDR3 is TGTGCCAGTAGACCCGGACAGAGTGGAAACACCATATATTTT.

This sequence joins TRBV7-7 and TRBJ2-5; 11 bases match TRBD2. CDR1 and CDR2 from the germline V gene are SSHAT and FNYEAQ (reference sequence). V trimming: 5 bases; J trimming: 5 bases; junction bases outside the gene matches: 10. This CDR3 is 16 amino acids long. CDR3 sequence reads: CASSPGTSGPAETQYF. CDR3 sequence (DNA): TGTGCCAGCAGCCCCGGGACTAGCGGACCTGCGGAGACCCAGTACTTC.

V is TRBV9 and J is TRBJ2-6, with 9 bases lining up with TRBD1. Trimming at V came to 3 bases and at J to 2 bases, leaving 9 bases not matched to a gene. CDR1 is SGDLS, CDR2 YYNGEE, per germline. The CDR3 loop spans 18 amino acids. The CDR3 here is CASSALGQGKAGANVLTF. The CDR3 nucleotides read TGTGCCAGCAGCGCCCTGGGACAGGGAAAGGCTGGGGCCAACGTCCTGACTTTC.

The V gene is TRBV5-1, the J gene TRBJ2-3; tentatively, D is TRBD1 (5 bases). Germline CDR1 is SGHRS and CDR2 is YFSETQ. V shed 4 bases and J shed 0 bases, with 9 bases lying between them. The length of the CDR3 is 14 residues. The CDR3 is CASSVQASTDTQYF. Here the CDR3 DNA reads TGCGCCAGCAGCGTACAGGCCAGCACAGATACGCAGTATTTT.

This clone was seen only once. The chain employs TRBV7-6 and TRBJ1-1; no reliable D call. The germline V gene has CDR1 SGHVS and CDR2 FNYEAQ. Trimming left V 8 bases short and J 0 bases short, with 13 bases between. This CDR3 is built from 14 residues. CDR3 amino acids: CASSQTGLNTEAFF. CDR3 in DNA: TGTGCCAGCTCCCAAACCGGTTTGAACACTGAAGCTTTCTTT.

The table lists this clone with a count of one. The chain has TRBV19 and TRBJ2-2; TRBD2 agrees at 11 bases. The germline V gene has CDR1 LNHDA and CDR2 SQIVND (reference sequence). J gave up 2 bases and V 7 bases, and 12 bases lay outside the gene matches. The CDR3 extends over 18 amino acids. This CDR3 is CASTEIPGTSGNTGELFF. CDR3 in DNA: TGTGCCAGTACCGAGATCCCCGGGACTAGCGGAAACACCGGGGAGCTGTTTTTT.

The chain has TRBV15 and TRBJ2-7; TRBD2 is a possible D gene (6 bases). From germline, CDR1 is LNHNV and CDR2 YYDKDF (reference sequence). The CDR3 is 14 residues long. Trimming took 2 bases from V and 3 from J, leaving 11 bases between them. CDR3 coding DNA: TGTGCCACCAGCAGACCTCGGCGGGACTACGAGCAGTACTTC. Translated, it gives CATSRPRRDYEQYF.

V usage is TRBV7-2 and J usage is TRBJ1-2; D not certain. Germline V gives CDR1 SGHTA, CDR2 FQGNSA. This CDR3 is built from 13 residues. Between the trimmed V and J ends, which lost 3 bases and 3 bases, there was a span of 8 bases. This chain's CDR3 is CASSFEQHYGYTF. The CDR3 nucleotides are TGTGCCAGCAGCTTCGAACAGCACTATGGCTACACCTTC.

This rearrangement joins TRBV29-1 to TRBJ1-5; D remains ambiguous. Between the trimmed V and J ends, which lost 7 bases and 5 bases, there was a span of 18 bases. The CDR3 sequence is 14 residues long. Germline CDR1 reads SQVTM; CDR2 reads ANQGSEA. As DNA, the CDR3 is TGCAGCGGTTGCGGGGTTCAGAAATATCAGCCCCAGCATTTT. It translates to CSGCGVQKYQPQHF.

V is TRBV6-5 and J is TRBJ1-1, with D hard to call. The CDR3 is 13 residues long. In germline, CDR1 is MNHEY, CDR2 SVGAGI. Trimming cost V 2 bases and J 4 bases, with 8 bases left between them. The CDR3 loop is CASSYDGATEAFF. The CDR3 DNA reads as TGTGCCAGCAGTTACGATGGAGCCACTGAAGCTTTCTTT.

This clone was seen once. The V call is TRBV7-9, the J call TRBJ2-4; TRBD2 is a possible D gene (5 bases). CDR1 and CDR2 (germline): SEHNR, FQNEAQ (reference sequence). CDR3 length equals 14 residues. V was trimmed by 5 bases and J by 1 base, leaving 9 bases between them. The chain's CDR3 is CASSITGAKNIQYF. CDR3 DNA: TGTGCCAGCAGCATCACGGGGGCCAAAAACATTCAGTACTTC.

CDR3 sequence: CAIRGTSGGVNEQYF. As DNA, the CDR3 is TGTGCCATCAGGGGGACTAGCGGGGGAGTCAACGAGCAGTACTTC. The chain links TRBV10-3 to TRBJ2-7, with 14 bases that match TRBD2. V dropped 6 bases and J dropped 5; count of bases not matched to a gene: 6. Per germline, CDR1 ENHRY and CDR2 SYGVKD. CDR3 length: 15 amino acids.

The gene calls are TRBV9 and TRBJ2-5; 10 positions match TRBD1. Per the germline V gene, CDR1 is SGDLS and CDR2 is YYNGEE. The length of the CDR3 is 15 residues. J was trimmed by 5 bases and V by 4 bases; bases with no gene match: 8. CDR3 in DNA: TGTGCCAGCAGCCGAAGGACAGGGGGGGGCGAGACCCAGTACTTC. This codes for CASSRRTGGGETQYF.

The chain uses TRBV7-2 and TRBJ1-5; D might be TRBD1 (6 bases). The CDR3 is 14 residues long. The V end was cut by 5 bases, the J end by 0 bases, with 8 bases between. Germline CDR1 reads SGHTA; CDR2 reads FQGNSA. The CDR3 DNA reads as TGTGCCAGCAGCGGGACACTTAGCAATCAGCCCCAGCATTTT. Its translation is CASSGTLSNQPQHF.

V usage is TRBV27 and J usage is TRBJ2-7; D remains unclear. V was cut by 0 bases and J by 4 bases, with 7 bases left in between. Germline V gene lookup returns CDR1 MNHEY and CDR2 SMNVEV (reference sequence). CDR3 length: 13 amino acids. This CDR3 is CASSLSAQYEQYF. As DNA, the CDR3 is TGTGCCAGCAGTTTATCCGCACAGTACGAGCAGTACTTC.

CDR3: CASSPQGLNEKLFF. The CDR3 coding sequence is TGTGCCAGCTCACCACAGGGGCTTAATGAAAAACTGTTTTTT. The V call is TRBV18, the J call TRBJ1-4; D possibly corresponds to TRBD1 (5 bases). The CDR3 totals 14 residues. Per the germline V gene, CDR1 is KGHSH and CDR2 is LQKENI. V was cut by 1 base and J by 4 bases, with 7 bases left in between.